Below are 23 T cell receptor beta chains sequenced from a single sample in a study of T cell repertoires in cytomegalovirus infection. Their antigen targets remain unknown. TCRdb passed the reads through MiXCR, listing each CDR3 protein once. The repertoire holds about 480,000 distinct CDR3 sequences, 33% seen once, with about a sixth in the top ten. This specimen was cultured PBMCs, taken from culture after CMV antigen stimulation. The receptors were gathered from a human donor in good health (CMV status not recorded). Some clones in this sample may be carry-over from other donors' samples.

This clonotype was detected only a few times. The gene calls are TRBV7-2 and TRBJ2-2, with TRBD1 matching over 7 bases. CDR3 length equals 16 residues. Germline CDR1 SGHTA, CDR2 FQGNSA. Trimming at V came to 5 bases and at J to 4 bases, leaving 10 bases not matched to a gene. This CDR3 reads CASSPVRGRSTGELFF. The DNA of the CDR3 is TGTGCCAGCAGCCCGGTGAGGGGGCGAAGCACCGGGGAGCTGTTTTTT.

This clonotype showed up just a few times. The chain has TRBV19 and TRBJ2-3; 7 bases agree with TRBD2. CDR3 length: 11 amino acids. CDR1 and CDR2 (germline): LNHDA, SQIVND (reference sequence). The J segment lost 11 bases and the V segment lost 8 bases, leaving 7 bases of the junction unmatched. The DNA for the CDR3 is TGTGCCAGTTTCTTCGCGGGAGTGCAGTATTTT. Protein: CASFFAGVQYF.

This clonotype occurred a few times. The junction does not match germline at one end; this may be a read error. The CDR3 spells CASSQALGAPQGF. The CDR3, as DNA: TGTGCCAGCAGCCAAGCTTTGGGAGCCCCGCAGGGTTTT. This chain joins TRBV4-2 and TRBJ2-3; D possibly uses TRBD1 or TRBD2 (5 bases each). The CDR3 spans 13 residues. CDR1 LGHNA and CDR2 YNFKEQ come from the germline V gene.

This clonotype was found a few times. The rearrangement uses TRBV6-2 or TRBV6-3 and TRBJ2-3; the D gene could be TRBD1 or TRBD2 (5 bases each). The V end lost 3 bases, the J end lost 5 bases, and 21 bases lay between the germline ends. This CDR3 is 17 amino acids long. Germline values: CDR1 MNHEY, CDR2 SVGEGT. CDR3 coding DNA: TGTGCCAGCAGTTATCCCAGCCAATTCGGGACGGGAGATACGCAGTATTTT. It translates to CASSYPSQFGTGDTQYF.

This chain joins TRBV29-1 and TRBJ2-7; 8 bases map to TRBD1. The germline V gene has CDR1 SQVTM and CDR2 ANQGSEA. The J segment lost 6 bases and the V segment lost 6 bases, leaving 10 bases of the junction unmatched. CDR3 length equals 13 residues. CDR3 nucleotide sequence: TGCAGCGTGGGGGACGGGACAGGAAGCGAGCAGTACGTC. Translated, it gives CSVGDGTGSEQYV.

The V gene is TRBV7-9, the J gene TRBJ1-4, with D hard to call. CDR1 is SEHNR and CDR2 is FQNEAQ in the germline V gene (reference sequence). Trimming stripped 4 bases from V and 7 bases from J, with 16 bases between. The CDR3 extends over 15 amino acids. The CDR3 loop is CASSSSGSPAEKLFF. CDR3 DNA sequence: TGTGCCAGCAGCTCATCCGGGTCGCCGGCTGAAAAACTGTTTTTT. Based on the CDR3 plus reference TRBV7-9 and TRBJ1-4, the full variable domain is DTGVSQNPRHKITKRGQNVTFRCDPISEHNRLYWYRQTLGQGPEFLTYFQNEAQLEKSRLLSDRFSAERPKGSFSTLEIQRTEQGDSAMYLCASSSSGSPAEKLFFGSGTQLSVL.

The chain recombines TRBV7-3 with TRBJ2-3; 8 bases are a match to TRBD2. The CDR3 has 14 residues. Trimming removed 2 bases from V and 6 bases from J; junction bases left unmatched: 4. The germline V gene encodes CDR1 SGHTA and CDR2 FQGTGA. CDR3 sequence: CASSLVGLGDTQYF. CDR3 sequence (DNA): TGTGCCAGCAGCTTAGTGGGACTAGGCGATACGCAGTATTTT.

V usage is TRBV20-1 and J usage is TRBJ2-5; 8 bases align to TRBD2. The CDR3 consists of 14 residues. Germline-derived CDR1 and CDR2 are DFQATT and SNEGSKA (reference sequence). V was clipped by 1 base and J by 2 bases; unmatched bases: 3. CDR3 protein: CSARVAGTQETQYF. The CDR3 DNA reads TGCAGTGCTAGAGTAGCGGGGACTCAAGAGACCCAGTACTTC.

The CDR3 is CASSYWQSSVQPQHF. CDR3 DNA: TGTGCCAGCAGTTACTGGCAAAGTTCGGTTCAGCCCCAGCATTTT. The rearrangement links TRBV6-2 or TRBV6-3 to TRBJ1-5, with no clear D. V lost 1 base to trimming and J lost 6 bases, with 13 bases between them. The CDR3 is made up of 15 amino acids. CDR1 and CDR2 (germline): MNHEY, SVGEGT.

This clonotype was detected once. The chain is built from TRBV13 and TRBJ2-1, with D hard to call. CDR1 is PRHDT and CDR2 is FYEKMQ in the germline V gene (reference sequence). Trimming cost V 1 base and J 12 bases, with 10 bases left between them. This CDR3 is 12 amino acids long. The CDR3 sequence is CASSLVRSGQFF. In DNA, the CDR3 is TGTGCCAGCAGCTTAGTCCGTTCCGGGCAGTTCTTC.

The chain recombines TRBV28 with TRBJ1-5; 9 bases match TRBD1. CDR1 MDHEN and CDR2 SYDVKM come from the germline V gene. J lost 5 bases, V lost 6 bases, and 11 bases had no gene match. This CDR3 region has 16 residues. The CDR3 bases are TGTGCCAGCAGGGGACGCGGGACAGGGAGTTATCAGCCCCAGCATTTT. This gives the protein CASRGRGTGSYQPQHF. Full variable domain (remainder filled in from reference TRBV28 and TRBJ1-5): DVKVTQSSRYLVKRTGEKVFLECVQDMDHENMFWYRQDPGLGLRLIYFSYDVKMKEKGDIPEGYSVSREKKERFSLILESASTNQTSMYLCASRGRGTGSYQPQHFGDGTRLSIL.

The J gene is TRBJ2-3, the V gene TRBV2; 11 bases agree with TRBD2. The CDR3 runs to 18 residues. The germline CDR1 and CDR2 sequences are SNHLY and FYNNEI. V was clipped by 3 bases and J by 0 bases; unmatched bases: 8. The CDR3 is CASSEMVLAGVSTDTQYF. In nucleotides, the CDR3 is TGTGCCAGCAGTGAGATGGTACTAGCGGGAGTTAGCACAGATACGCAGTATTTT.

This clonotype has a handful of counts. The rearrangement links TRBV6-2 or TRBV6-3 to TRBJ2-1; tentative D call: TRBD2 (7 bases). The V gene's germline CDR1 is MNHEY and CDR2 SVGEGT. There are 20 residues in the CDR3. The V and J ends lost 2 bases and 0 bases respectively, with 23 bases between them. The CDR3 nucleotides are TGTGCCAGCAGTTACCTTGGAGCAGGGGACTATTCCCCCTCCTACAATGAGCAGTTCTTC. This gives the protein CASSYLGAGDYSPSYNEQFF.

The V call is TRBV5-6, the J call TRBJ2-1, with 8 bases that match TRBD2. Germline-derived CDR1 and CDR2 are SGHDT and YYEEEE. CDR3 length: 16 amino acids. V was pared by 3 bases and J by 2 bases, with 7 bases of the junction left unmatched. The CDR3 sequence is CASSSGLEGTYNEQFF. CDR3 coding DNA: TGTGCCAGCAGCTCGGGACTAGAAGGGACCTACAATGAGCAGTTCTTC.

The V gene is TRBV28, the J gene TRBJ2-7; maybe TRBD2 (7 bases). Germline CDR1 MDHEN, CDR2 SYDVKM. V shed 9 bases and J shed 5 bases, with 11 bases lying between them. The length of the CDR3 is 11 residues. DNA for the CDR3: TGTGCCAGGGGGGGGCAGCACGAGCAGTACTTC. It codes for CARGGQHEQYF. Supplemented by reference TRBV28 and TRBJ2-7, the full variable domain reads DVKVTQSSRYLVKRTGEKVFLECVQDMDHENMFWYRQDPGLGLRLIYFSYDVKMKEKGDIPEGYSVSREKKERFSLILESASTNQTSMYLCARGGQHEQYFGPGTRLTVT.

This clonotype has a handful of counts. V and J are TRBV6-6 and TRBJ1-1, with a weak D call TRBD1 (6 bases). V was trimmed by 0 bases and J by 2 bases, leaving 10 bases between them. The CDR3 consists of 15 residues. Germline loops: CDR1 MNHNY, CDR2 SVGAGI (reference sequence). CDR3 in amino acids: CASSYSGTLNTEAFF. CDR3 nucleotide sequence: TGTGCCAGCAGTTACTCCGGGACACTTAACACTGAAGCTTTCTTT.

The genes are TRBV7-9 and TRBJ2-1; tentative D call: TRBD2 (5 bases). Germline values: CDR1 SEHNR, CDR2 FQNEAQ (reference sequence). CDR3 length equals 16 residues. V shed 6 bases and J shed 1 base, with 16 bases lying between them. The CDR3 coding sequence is TGTGCCAGCAGTTCTTTCCGGACGGGGTCCTACAATGAGCAGTTCTTC. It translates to CASSSFRTGSYNEQFF.

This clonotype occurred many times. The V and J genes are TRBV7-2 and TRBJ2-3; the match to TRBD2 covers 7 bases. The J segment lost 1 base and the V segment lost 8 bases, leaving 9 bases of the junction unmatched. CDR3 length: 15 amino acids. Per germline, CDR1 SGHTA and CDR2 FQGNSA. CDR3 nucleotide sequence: TGTGCCAGCCGTGCGGGAGTCATCGGCACAGATACGCAGTATTTT. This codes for CASRAGVIGTDTQYF.

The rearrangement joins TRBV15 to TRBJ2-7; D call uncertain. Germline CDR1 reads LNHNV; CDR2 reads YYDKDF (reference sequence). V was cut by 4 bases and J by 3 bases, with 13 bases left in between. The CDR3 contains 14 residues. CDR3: CATSKFDSYYEQYV. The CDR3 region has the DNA TGTGCCACCAGCAAATTTGACTCGTACTACGAGCAGTACGTC.

The CDR3 spells CASSLVGMNTGELFF. The CDR3 nucleotides are TGTGCCAGCAGTTTAGTGGGAATGAACACCGGGGAGCTGTTTTTT. This chain uses TRBV12-3 or TRBV12-4 with TRBJ2-2; D remains unclear. This CDR3 spans 15 amino acids. V lost 1 base to trimming and J lost 1 base, with 7 bases between them.

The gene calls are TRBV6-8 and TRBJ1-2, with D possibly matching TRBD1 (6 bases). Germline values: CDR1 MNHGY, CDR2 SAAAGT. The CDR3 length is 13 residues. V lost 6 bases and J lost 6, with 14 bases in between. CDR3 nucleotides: TGTGCCAGCAGGAATGGGGGCGCGCATGGCTACACCTTC. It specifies CASRNGGAHGYTF.

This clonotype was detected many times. The CDR3, as DNA: TGTGCCAGCAGCTCCGTAAGGTTCGCAGATACGCAGTATTTT. Translated: CASSSVRFADTQYF. The chain combines TRBV7-2 with TRBJ2-3; D is unclear. This CDR3 spans 14 amino acids. V was clipped by 4 bases and J by 4 bases, with 12 bases between them. The germline V gene has CDR1 SGHTA and CDR2 FQGNSA.

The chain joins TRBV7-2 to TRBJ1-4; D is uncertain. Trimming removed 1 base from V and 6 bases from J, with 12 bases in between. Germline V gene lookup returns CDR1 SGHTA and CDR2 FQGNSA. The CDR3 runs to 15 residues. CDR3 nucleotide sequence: TGTGCCAGCAGCTTAGATGCCAGGCGACATGAAAAACTGTTTTTT. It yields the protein CASSLDARRHEKLFF.